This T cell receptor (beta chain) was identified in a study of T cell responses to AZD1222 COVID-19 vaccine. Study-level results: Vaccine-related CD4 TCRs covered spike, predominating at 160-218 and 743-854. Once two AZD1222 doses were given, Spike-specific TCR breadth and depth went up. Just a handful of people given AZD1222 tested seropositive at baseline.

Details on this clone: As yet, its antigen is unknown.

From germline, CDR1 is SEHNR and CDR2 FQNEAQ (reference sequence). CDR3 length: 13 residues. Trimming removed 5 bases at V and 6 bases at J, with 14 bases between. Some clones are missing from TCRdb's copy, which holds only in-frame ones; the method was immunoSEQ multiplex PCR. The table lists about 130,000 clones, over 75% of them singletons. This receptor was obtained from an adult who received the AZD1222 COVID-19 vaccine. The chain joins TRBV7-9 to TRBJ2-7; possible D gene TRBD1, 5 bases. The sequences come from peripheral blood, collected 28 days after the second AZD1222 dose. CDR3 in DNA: TGTGCCAGCAGCGAGGCGGCAGGGTCCGAGCAGTACTTC. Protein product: CASSEAAGSEQYF.